The 4 T cell receptor beta chains below all came from one sample that was sequenced in a study of CXCR3-negative and CXCR3-positive naive CD8 T cells. Study results and limitations: CXCR3-expressing naive cells carried TRB CDR3s more hydrophobic than those of CXCR3-negative naive cells.

Libraries were UMI-labeled 5' RACE TRB cDNA. TCRdb reprocessed the 5' RACE reads, with one entry per CDR3 protein and no DNA. The sample table includes some 150,000 distinct CDR3 sequences. The antigens of these receptors remain unknown. Sequenced sample: naive CXCR3+ CD8+ T cells from blood. Regarding subset: CD45RO-CCR7+CD27+CD95- naive CD8+ T cells expressing CXCR3 (TNR3+). These receptors originate from a human donor in good health. Some clones in this sample may be carry-over from other donors' samples.

The V and J genes are TRBV12-3 or TRBV12-4 and TRBJ2-2; TCRdb's assignment of TRBD1 cannot be checked, as there is no DNA. The CDR3 has 17 residues. The CDR3 region is CASRQTTARVGDGELFF.

The chain links TRBV7-8 to TRBJ1-2. Germline lookup yields CDR1 SGHVS and CDR2 FQNEAQ. The CDR3 totals 14 residues. The CDR3 sequence: CASSARVGGYGYTF.

V gene TRBV12-3 or TRBV12-4 combines with J gene TRBJ2-5; absent DNA, TCRdb's TRBD1 call cannot be checked. The CDR3 covers 15 residues. The CDR3 sequence is CASSLARVLQETQYF.

The V call is TRBV5-1, the J call TRBJ2-5; TCRdb proposes TRBD1, but this gene call is untestable without DNA. The CDR3 consists of 16 residues. Germline CDR1 and CDR2: SGHRS and YFSETQ. CDR3 sequence: CASSPGTAKYQETQYF.